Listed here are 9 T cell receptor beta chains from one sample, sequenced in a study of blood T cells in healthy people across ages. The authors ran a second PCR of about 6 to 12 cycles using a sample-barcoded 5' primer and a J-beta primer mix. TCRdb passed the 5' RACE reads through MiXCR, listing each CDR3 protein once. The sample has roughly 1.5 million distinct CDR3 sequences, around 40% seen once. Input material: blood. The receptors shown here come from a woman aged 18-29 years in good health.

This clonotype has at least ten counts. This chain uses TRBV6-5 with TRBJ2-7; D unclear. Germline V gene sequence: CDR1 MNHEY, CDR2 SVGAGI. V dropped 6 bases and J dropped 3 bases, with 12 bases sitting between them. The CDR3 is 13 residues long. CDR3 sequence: CASRLGRHYEQYF. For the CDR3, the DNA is TGTGCCAGCAGGTTGGGCAGGCACTACGAGCAGTACTTC.

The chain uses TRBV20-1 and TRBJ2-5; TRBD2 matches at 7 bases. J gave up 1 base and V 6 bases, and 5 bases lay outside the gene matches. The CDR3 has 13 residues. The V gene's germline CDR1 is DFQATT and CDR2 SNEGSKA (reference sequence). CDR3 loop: CSAAPSGQETQYF. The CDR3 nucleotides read TGCAGTGCAGCACCTAGCGGCCAAGAGACCCAGTACTTC.

The DNA for the CDR3 is TGTGCCAGCAGGTCTCTAAAGGGAGGCCCATACAATGAGCAGTTCTTC. It yields the protein CASRSLKGGPYNEQFF. J is TRBJ2-1 and V is TRBV28; a weak D match, TRBD2 (6 bases). The CDR3 has 16 residues. Per the germline V gene, CDR1 is MDHEN and CDR2 is SYDVKM. The V and J ends lost 6 bases and 4 bases respectively, with 19 bases between them.

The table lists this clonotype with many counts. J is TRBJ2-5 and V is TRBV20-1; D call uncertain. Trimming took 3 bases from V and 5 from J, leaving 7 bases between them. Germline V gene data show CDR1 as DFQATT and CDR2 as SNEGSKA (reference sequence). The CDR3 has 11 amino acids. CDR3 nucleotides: TGCAGTGCTAGGCGGCAGGAGACCCAGTACTTC. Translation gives CSARRQETQYF.

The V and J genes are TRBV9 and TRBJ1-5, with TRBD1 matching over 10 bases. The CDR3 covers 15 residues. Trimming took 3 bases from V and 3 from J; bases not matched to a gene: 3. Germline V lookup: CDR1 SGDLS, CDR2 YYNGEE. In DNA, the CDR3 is TGTGCCAGCAGCGAGGGACAGGGGATCAATCAGCCCCAGCATTTT. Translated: CASSEGQGINQPQHF.

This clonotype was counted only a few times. The CDR3 coding sequence is TGCGCCAGCAGCCAAGAGGCCGGACAGACCTACGAGCAGTACTTC. This gives the protein CASSQEAGQTYEQYF. The chain combines TRBV4-3 with TRBJ2-4, with D perhaps TRBD1 (6 bases). The J call may be wrong; the DNA end is better matched by TRBJ2-7. The CDR3 length is 15 residues. The V gene's germline CDR1 is LGHNA and CDR2 YSLEER.

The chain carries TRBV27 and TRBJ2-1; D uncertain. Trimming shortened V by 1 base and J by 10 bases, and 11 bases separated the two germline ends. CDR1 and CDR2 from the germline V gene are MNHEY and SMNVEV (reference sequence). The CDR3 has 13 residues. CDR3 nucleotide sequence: TGTGCCAGCAGTTTATGGGGTTTCTACGAGCAGTTCTTC. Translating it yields CASSLWGFYEQFF.

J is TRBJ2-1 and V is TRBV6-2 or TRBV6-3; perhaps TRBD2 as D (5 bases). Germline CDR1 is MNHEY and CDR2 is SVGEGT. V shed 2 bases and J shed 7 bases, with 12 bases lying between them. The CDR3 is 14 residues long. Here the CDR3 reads CASSYQDWRNEQFF. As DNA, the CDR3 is TGTGCCAGCAGTTACCAGGACTGGCGGAATGAGCAGTTCTTC.

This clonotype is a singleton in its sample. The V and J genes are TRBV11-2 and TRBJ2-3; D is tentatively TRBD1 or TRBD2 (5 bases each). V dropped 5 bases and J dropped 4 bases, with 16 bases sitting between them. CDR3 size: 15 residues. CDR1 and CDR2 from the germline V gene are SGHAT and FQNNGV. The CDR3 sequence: CASSDGTLKADTQYF. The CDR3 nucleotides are TGTGCCAGCAGCGACGGGACGCTCAAGGCAGATACGCAGTATTTT.